This T cell receptor (beta chain) was sequenced during a study of cytomegalovirus exposure and HLA in healthy donors. Germline V gene sequence: CDR1 GTSNPN, CDR2 SVGIG (reference sequence). Trimming stripped 3 bases from V and 8 bases from J, with 14 bases between. This CDR3 region has 13 residues. In the PCR, 60 Vbeta and 13 Jbeta primers were used. Here immunoSEQ multiplex PCR was the method, and the copy in TCRdb shows in-frame clones only, minus some. The data show about 150,000 clones, with 87% seen just once and about 5% held by the top ten. V is TRBV30 and J is TRBJ2-1; D remains ambiguous. This sequence was found in a woman in her twenties or thirties in good health and CMV-seronegative. The source material was PBMCs. The CDR3 region is CAWRVASRDEQFF. Here the CDR3 DNA reads TGTGCCTGGAGAGTGGCTAGTCGCGATGAGCAGTTCTTC.